These 24 T cell receptor beta chains came from one sample sequenced in a study of cytomegalovirus exposure and HLA in healthy donors. Researchers ran the PCR with 60 Vbeta and 13 Jbeta primers. Assay: immunoSEQ multiplex PCR; the TCRdb copy retains only in-frame clones and omits some. This repertoire shows 95,000 to 100,000 clones, more than 70% found once; its top ten account for around 7.2%. Sequences were obtained from PBMCs. The receptor source for this set is a female donor in good health and CMV-seronegative.

Comments on this clone: One junction end does not reproduce the germline sequence, and a read error may be involved. The chain couples TRBV19 to TRBJ2-2, with a possible D match to TRBD1 (6 bases). CDR3 length: 14 residues. Germline CDR1 is LNHDA and CDR2 is SQIVND (reference sequence). This chain's CDR3 is CAGSTDRNTGELFF. The DNA for the CDR3 is TGTGCCGGTAGTACGGACAGAAACACCGGGGAGCTGTTTTTT.

For this clone: The junction does not match germline at one end; this may be a read error. This sequence joins TRBV7-9 and TRBJ2-7; unclear D gene. Germline CDR1 reads SEHNR; CDR2 reads FQNEAQ (reference sequence). The CDR3 contains 11 residues. This chain's CDR3 is CSSQDSYEQYF. Here the CDR3 DNA reads TGTTCCAGCCAGGACTCCTACGAGCAGTACTTC.

The CDR3 sequence: CAGGDWYSGNTIYF. CDR3 nucleotide sequence: TGTGCCGGGGGGGACTGGTACTCTGGAAACACCATATATTTT. The chain is built from TRBV30 and TRBJ1-3, with TRBD1 as a possible D gene (5 bases). There are 14 residues in the CDR3. The V gene's germline CDR1 is GTSNPN and CDR2 SVGIG (reference sequence). V lost 8 bases and J 0 bases, leaving 14 bases between the germline ends.

This clone is a singleton in its sample. The rearrangement uses TRBV28 and TRBJ1-2; 11 bases align to TRBD1. Germline loops: CDR1 MDHEN, CDR2 SYDVKM. V shed 4 bases and J 7 bases; nucleotides not matched to a gene: 5. This CDR3 spans 14 amino acids. DNA for the CDR3: TGTGCCAGCAGTTGGGGGACAGGGGGTTTTGGCTACACCTTC. Amino acids: CASSWGTGGFGYTF.

This clone has a handful of counts. The CDR3 DNA reads as TGTGCCAGTAGCGATCGGACAGGGTCTTTGGAGAAACTGTTTTTT. Protein sequence: CASSDRTGSLEKLFF. This chain joins TRBV19 and TRBJ1-4; the match to TRBD1 covers 8 bases. Germline assignment: CDR1 LNHDA and CDR2 SQIVND (reference sequence). The J segment lost 11 bases and the V segment lost 6 bases, leaving 14 bases of the junction unmatched. This CDR3 region has 15 residues.

This clone was picked up one time. V is TRBV6-1 and J is TRBJ1-5; no reliable D call. Trimming stripped 0 bases from V and 0 bases from J, with 18 bases between. The germline gives CDR1 MNHNS, CDR2 SASEGT. This CDR3 contains 19 residues. CDR3 in DNA: TGTGCCAGCAGTGAAGCTTCATTCGGGAATTTCTATAGCAATCAGCCCCAGCATTTT. This translates into CASSEASFGNFYSNQPQHF.

This rearrangement joins TRBV27 to TRBJ1-5, with D perhaps TRBD1 (6 bases). Germline-derived CDR1 and CDR2 are MNHEY and SMNVEV (reference sequence). Trimming stripped 2 bases from V and 0 bases from J, with 17 bases between. The CDR3 runs to 18 residues. The CDR3 nucleotides read TGTGCCAGCAGTTTAGGGGGGGCAGCCCAAGGTAGCAATCAGCCCCAGCATTTT. This encodes CASSLGGAAQGSNQPQHF.

As regards this clone: The junction departs from the called germline gene at one end, perhaps through a read error. The chain employs TRBV7-9 and TRBJ2-1; D ambiguous. Looked up from germline, CDR1 is SEHNR and CDR2 is FQNEAQ (reference sequence). The CDR3 runs to 15 residues. The CDR3 region is CSSSLLDPTYNEQFF. The CDR3 region has the DNA TGTTCCAGCAGCCTCCTAGACCCCACCTACAATGAGCAGTTCTTC.

This CDR3 reads CAISETAGGPTDTQYF. The CDR3 nucleotides read TGTGCCATCAGTGAGACCGCGGGGGGGCCAACAGATACGCAGTATTTT. The V and J genes are TRBV10-3 and TRBJ2-3, with TRBD2 matching 9 bases. Germline CDR1 and CDR2: ENHRY and SYGVKD. The CDR3 spans 16 residues. With 2 bases clipped from V and 3 bases from J, the junction kept 6 bases outside the gene matches.

V and J are TRBV28 and TRBJ2-4, with 9 bases aligning to TRBD2. Unmatched junction bases numbered 4, after V lost 5 bases and J lost 2 bases. Germline V gene lookup returns CDR1 MDHEN and CDR2 SYDVKM. The CDR3 loop spans 15 amino acids. The CDR3 nucleotides are TGTGCCAGCAGTCTTAGCGGGAGAACCAAAAACATTCAGTACTTC. It is translated as CASSLSGRTKNIQYF.

This clone showed up just a few times. The CDR3: CASSFTGGGYGYTF. CDR3 sequence (DNA): TGTGCCAGCAGTTTTACAGGGGGAGGCTATGGCTACACCTTC. This rearrangement joins TRBV27 to TRBJ1-2; 8 nucleotides line up with TRBD1. The germline gives CDR1 MNHEY, CDR2 SMNVEV (reference sequence). V was pared by 3 bases and J by 4 bases, with 4 bases of the junction left unmatched. The CDR3 has 14 residues.

The gene calls are TRBV28 and TRBJ1-1; D not certain. Germline assignment: CDR1 MDHEN and CDR2 SYDVKM. The CDR3 consists of 13 residues. Deletions cut 6 bases from V and 1 base from J, with 9 bases between. The CDR3 region has the DNA TGTGCCAGCAGCCATAACAGGAACACTGAAGCTTTCTTT. This sequence encodes CASSHNRNTEAFF.

The chain carries TRBV9 and TRBJ1-6, with no clear D. The V gene's germline CDR1 is SGDLS and CDR2 YYNGEE. CDR3 length equals 13 residues. V was clipped by 2 bases and J by 7 bases, with 7 bases between them. The CDR3 region is CASSVSGNSPLHF. As DNA, the CDR3 is TGTGCCAGCAGCGTGTCCGGGAATTCACCCCTCCACTTT.

This clone was seen a handful of times. CDR3 coding DNA: TGTGCCAGCAGTGATACAGGGTTTGGAAACACCATATATTTT. Its translation: CASSDTGFGNTIYF. The chain couples TRBV6-1 to TRBJ1-3, with D possibly being TRBD1 (6 bases). Germline CDR1 is MNHNS and CDR2 is SASEGT. Trimming took 3 bases from V and 3 from J, leaving 9 bases between them. This CDR3 comprises 14 residues.

The chain carries TRBV6-4 and TRBJ2-3, with 7 bases identical to TRBD2. Looked up from germline, CDR1 is MRHNA and CDR2 is SNTAGT. Trimming at V came to 0 bases and at J to 3 bases, leaving 6 bases not matched to a gene. The CDR3 runs 16 residues. The CDR3 DNA follows: TGTGCCAGCAGTGACTCGAGGGCTAGCGGAACAGATACGCAGTATTTT. As protein: CASSDSRASGTDTQYF.

The rearrangement links TRBV7-8 to TRBJ2-1; TRBD2 matches 7 bases. The CDR3 is made up of 12 amino acids. Per the germline V gene, CDR1 is SGHVS and CDR2 is FQNEAQ. V shed 5 bases, J shed 10 bases, and the junction held 5 bases outside the gene matches. The CDR3 spells CASSPRGEEQFF. The CDR3, as DNA: TGTGCCAGCAGCCCCCGGGGGGAGGAGCAGTTCTTC.

The table lists this clone with a count of one. The chain carries TRBV6-5 and TRBJ2-3, with TRBD1 matching 7 bases. Germline CDR1 reads MNHEY; CDR2 reads SVGAGI. There are 14 residues in the CDR3. The V segment lost 7 bases and the J segment 6 bases; nucleotides outside the gene matches: 10. The CDR3 loop reads CASTDDRDVDTQYF. The CDR3 DNA sequence: TGTGCCAGCACCGACGACAGGGACGTTGATACGCAGTATTTT.

The CDR3 region is CASSLSGTGSGYGYTF. The CDR3 coding sequence is TGTGCCAGCAGCTTATCGGGGACAGGGTCGGGCTATGGCTACACCTTC. The chain joins TRBV7-9 to TRBJ1-2; 9 bases agree with TRBD1. V dropped 2 bases and J dropped 4; count of bases not matched to a gene: 8. The CDR3 is 16 amino acids. Germline V gene data show CDR1 as SEHNR and CDR2 as FQNEAQ (reference sequence).

The CDR3 sequence: CASSLAVAGKETQYF. CDR3 sequence (DNA): TGTGCCAGCAGCTTAGCCGTAGCGGGTAAAGAGACCCAGTACTTC. V usage is TRBV7-9 and J usage is TRBJ2-5, with 7 bases aligning to TRBD2. Per the germline V gene, CDR1 is SEHNR and CDR2 is FQNEAQ (reference sequence). The CDR3 has 15 amino acids. Losses at the gene ends were 0 bases for V and 3 bases for J; bases not matched to a gene: 4.

The chain combines TRBV14 with TRBJ1-1, with 7 bases lining up with TRBD1. V shed 4 bases, J shed 0 bases, and the junction held 5 bases outside the gene matches. This CDR3 comprises 15 residues. The germline CDR1 and CDR2 sequences are SGHDN and FVKESK. CDR3 amino acids: CASSLPGTVNTEAFF. DNA for the CDR3: TGTGCCAGCAGCCTCCCGGGGACAGTGAACACTGAAGCTTTCTTT.

There are a few counts of this clone. The V gene is TRBV5-6, the J gene TRBJ1-3; D is unresolved. The germline V gene has CDR1 SGHDT and CDR2 YYEEEE. CDR3 size: 17 residues. Trimming left V 0 bases short and J 0 bases short, with 13 bases between. CDR3 nucleotide sequence: TGTGCCAGCAGCTTGGGGCGCGGCCTTATCTCTGGAAACACCATATATTTT. Protein sequence: CASSLGRGLISGNTIYF.

This clone was detected a few times. The chain recombines TRBV15 with TRBJ1-2, with a possible D match to TRBD1 (5 bases). With 1 base removed from V and 6 bases from J, the gap between germline ends came to 12 bases. Per germline, CDR1 LNHNV and CDR2 YYDKDF (reference sequence). This CDR3 is built from 14 residues. Here the CDR3 reads CATSRGGQYDGYTF. The CDR3 nucleotides read TGTGCCACCAGCAGAGGGGGCCAGTACGATGGCTACACCTTC. The whole variable domain, filled in from reference TRBV15 and TRBJ1-2, reads DAMVIQNPRYQVTQFGKPVTLSCSQTLNHNVMYWYQQKSSQAPKLLFHYYDKDFNNEADTPDNFQSRRPNTSFCFLDIRSPGLGDTAMYLCATSRGGQYDGYTFGSGTRLTVV.

The V gene is TRBV30, the J gene TRBJ1-4; D remains ambiguous. With 2 bases removed from V and 8 bases from J, the gap between germline ends came to 9 bases. CDR1 and CDR2 from the germline V gene are GTSNPN and SVGIG (reference sequence). CDR3 length equals 12 residues. In nucleotides, the CDR3 is TGTGCCTGGAGTTTTCCGACAGAAAAACTGTTTTTT. Translation gives CAWSFPTEKLFF.

The chain couples TRBV14 to TRBJ1-2; D gene uncertain. The CDR3 runs to 15 residues. Trimming shortened V by 3 bases and J by 3 bases, and 14 bases separated the two germline ends. Germline lookup yields CDR1 SGHDN and CDR2 FVKESK. CDR3 coding DNA: TGTGCCAGCAGCCATCGGTCCGGCGGCTACTATGGCTACACCTTC. It translates to CASSHRSGGYYGYTF.